Below, 8 T cell receptor beta chains from the same sample are listed, as sequenced in a study of T-cell memory formation after mild COVID-19. TCRdb analysed the 5' RACE reads with MiXCR anew, one entry per CDR3 protein. The sample consists of just under 550,000 distinct CDR3 sequences, roughly 22% of them appearing once. The material sequenced was PBMCs or a T cell subset sorted from them (not recorded which). The receptor set was obtained from an adult woman who had mild COVID-19 (a few samples of this study predate the infection). Cell type and time point are not known.

This clonotype has a handful of counts. This chain links TRBV24-1 with TRBJ1-1, with TRBD1 as a possible D gene (6 bases). V shed 5 bases and J shed 6 bases, with 12 bases lying between them. The CDR3 sequence is 13 residues long. Germline-derived CDR1 and CDR2 are KGHDR and SFDVKD. Here the CDR3 DNA reads TGTGCCACCAGTGTGACAGGCGGTTCTGAAGCTTTCTTT. Its translation: CATSVTGGSEAFF.

In its sample, this clonotype was seen a few times. CDR3 sequence: CASSTLGTPGYQPQHF. In nucleotides, the CDR3 is TGTGCCAGCAGTACCCTGGGGACACCAGGATATCAGCCCCAGCATTTT. The rearrangement uses TRBV2 and TRBJ1-5; possible D gene TRBD1, 6 bases. V gave up 5 bases and J gave up 5 bases, with 19 bases separating them. From germline, CDR1 is SNHLY and CDR2 FYNNEI. The CDR3 consists of 16 residues.

The chain uses TRBV6-5 and TRBJ2-1; TRBD1 aligns across 9 bases. Per the germline V gene, CDR1 is MNHEY and CDR2 is SVGAGI. The CDR3 covers 14 residues. V shed 7 bases and J 6 bases; nucleotides not matched to a gene: 7. The CDR3 sequence: CASNRQGGFNEQFF. Written as DNA, the CDR3 is TGTGCCAGCAACAGACAGGGGGGCTTCAATGAGCAGTTCTTC.

This chain links TRBV20-1 with TRBJ2-3, with D possibly TRBD2 on 5 matching bases. The CDR3 length is 14 residues. Germline lookup yields CDR1 DFQATT and CDR2 SNEGSKA (reference sequence). With 1 base removed from V and 1 base from J, the gap between germline ends came to 9 bases. The CDR3 region is CSARVGSGTDTQYF. CDR3 DNA: TGCAGTGCTAGAGTTGGTAGCGGCACAGATACGCAGTATTTT.

The chain couples TRBV19 to TRBJ1-2; no firm D call. The CDR3 is 11 amino acids. Trimming shortened V by 3 bases and J by 6 bases, and 5 bases separated the two germline ends. CDR1 and CDR2 from the germline V gene are LNHDA and SQIVND (reference sequence). CDR3 in amino acids: CASSMENGYTF. As DNA, the CDR3 is TGTGCCAGTAGTATGGAAAATGGCTACACCTTC.

This clonotype was recorded a few times. This sequence joins TRBV4-2 and TRBJ1-1; 11 bases fit TRBD1. There are 14 residues in the CDR3. CDR1 is LGHNA, CDR2 YNFKEQ, per germline. V trimming: 3 bases; J trimming: 6 bases; junction bases outside the gene matches: 3. The CDR3 protein is CASSQGDRGAEAFF. Written as DNA, the CDR3 is TGTGCCAGCAGCCAGGGGGACAGGGGGGCTGAAGCTTTCTTT.

V usage is TRBV4-3 and J usage is TRBJ2-2; 8 bases are shared with TRBD2. Germline lookup yields CDR1 LGHNA and CDR2 YSLEER. V dropped 4 bases and J dropped 4; count of bases not matched to a gene: 8. The CDR3 runs 16 residues. The DNA of the CDR3 is TGCGCCAGCAGCCGGGAGCCGGGAGGGGGCACCGGGGAGCTGTTTTTT. Translation: CASSREPGGGTGELFF.

The chain uses TRBV24-1 and TRBJ2-1; TRBD1 matches 9 bases. V gave up 7 bases and J gave up 3 bases; unmatched junction bases: 6. CDR3 length equals 15 residues. Germline CDR1 and CDR2: KGHDR and SFDVKD. CDR3 sequence (DNA): TGTGCCACCAGAGATACAGGGGGCGGCTACAATGAGCAGTTCTTC. Translation: CATRDTGGGYNEQFF.